This T cell receptor (beta chain) is drawn from a study of metastatic and nonmetastatic thyroid tumors. Study outcomes and limitations: Relative to benign nodules, malignant thyroid tumors were reportedly characterized by significantly elevated TCR beta diversity in blood and tumor.

All patients were untreated before thyroid surgery. The J segment lost 0 bases and the V segment lost 5 bases, leaving 4 bases of the junction unmatched. The CDR3 totals 14 residues. Germline V CDR1 and CDR2: SGHVS, FNYEAQ. Through MiXCR, TCRdb re-clonotyped the PCR reads. The repertoire holds 14,000 to 15,000 clones, with roughly a fifth as singletons. This clone was seen many times. Its antigen is not known. The material sequenced was blood. The J gene is TRBJ2-7, the V gene TRBV7-6, with 7 bases identical to TRBD1. The source of this sequence is a female donor with papillary thyroid cancer or a benign thyroid nodule (not recorded which). Some clones in this sample may be carry-over from other donors' samples. The CDR3 protein is CASSQTGNSYEQYF. As DNA, the CDR3 is TGTGCCAGCAGCCAGACAGGGAACTCCTACGAGCAGTACTTC.